These 13 T cell receptor beta chains share one sample of origin, sequenced in a study of cytomegalovirus exposure and HLA in healthy donors. This PCR relied on a set of 60 Vbeta primers and 13 Jbeta primers. Repertoires were generated with immunoSEQ multiplex PCR, while TCRdb's copy carries only in-frame clones and drops some. The table shows about 210,000 clones, with around 80% occurring only once. Sequencing was carried out using PBMCs. Receptor source: a boy aged 10-17 years in good health and CMV-seronegative.

The rearrangement links TRBV5-1 to TRBJ2-7, with D maybe TRBD1 (6 bases). Trimming took off 2 bases at V and 6 bases at J, with 15 bases between the two ends. CDR1 SGHRS and CDR2 YFSETQ come from the germline V gene. The CDR3 totals 14 residues. CDR3: CASSFIPGESEQYF. DNA of the CDR3: TGCGCCAGCAGCTTCATCCCAGGGGAATCCGAGCAGTACTTC.

V usage is TRBV9 and J usage is TRBJ2-5; D unclear. The CDR3 spans 11 residues. With 4 bases removed from V and 2 bases from J, the gap between germline ends came to 3 bases. CDR1 and CDR2 from the germline V gene are SGDLS and YYNGEE. CDR3 nucleotide sequence: TGTGCCAGCAGCCCGCAAGAGACCCAGTACTTC. Translated, it gives CASSPQETQYF.

A few counts support this clone. The chain joins TRBV5-1 to TRBJ2-5; 10 bases fit TRBD2. The CDR3 totals 15 residues. V lost 0 bases, J lost 5 bases, and 4 bases stayed unmatched. The germline CDR1 and CDR2 sequences are SGHRS and YFSETQ. The CDR3 here is CASSLVSGGPETQYF. The CDR3 DNA sequence: TGCGCCAGCAGCTTGGTTAGCGGGGGGCCGGAGACCCAGTACTTC.

As DNA, the CDR3 is TGTGCCAGCAGTTCCCCCGTGTTGTCTGAAGCTTTCTTT. Translation gives CASSSPVLSEAFF. V and J are TRBV28 and TRBJ1-1; no clear D. This CDR3 has 13 residues. Trimming took off 4 bases at V and 6 bases at J, with 12 bases between the two ends. The germline V gene encodes CDR1 MDHEN and CDR2 SYDVKM.

The rearrangement links TRBV7-9 to TRBJ1-5, with 10 bases identical to TRBD1. Germline V gene sequence: CDR1 SEHNR, CDR2 FQNEAQ (reference sequence). The junction had 4 bases not matched to a gene; V was cut back by 4 bases and J by 7 bases. The length of the CDR3 is 14 residues. CDR3 loop: CASSSRGQGQPQHF. The CDR3 DNA reads TGTGCCAGCAGCTCAAGGGGACAGGGGCAGCCCCAGCATTTT.

V usage is TRBV9 and J usage is TRBJ2-5; TRBD2 matches at 8 bases. With 0 bases clipped from V and 5 bases from J, the junction kept 15 bases outside the gene matches. The germline V gene has CDR1 SGDLS and CDR2 YYNGEE. The CDR3 length is 18 residues. The CDR3 nucleotides are TGTGCCAGCAGCGTAGGTGGTAGCGGGGTCGGCCTACGGGAGACCCAGTACTTC. This sequence encodes CASSVGGSGVGLRETQYF.

J is TRBJ1-4 and V is TRBV28; D not resolved. V lost 6 bases and J lost 5, with 19 bases in between. The CDR3 runs 16 residues. Germline V gene lookup returns CDR1 MDHEN and CDR2 SYDVKM. Here the CDR3 reads CASSRGNSILNEKLFF. CDR3 DNA: TGTGCCAGCAGCCGCGGGAACAGTATCCTCAATGAAAAACTGTTTTTT.

The chain recombines TRBV7-8 with TRBJ1-1, with TRBD1 as a possible D gene (5 bases). The CDR3 extends over 16 amino acids. The germline gives CDR1 SGHVS, CDR2 FQNEAQ. V was clipped by 5 bases and J by 1 base, with 17 bases between them. CDR3 amino acids: CASSQGQGSWNTEAFF. As DNA, the CDR3 is TGTGCCAGCAGCCAAGGCCAGGGCAGTTGGAACACTGAAGCTTTCTTT. The full variable domain, its missing parts supplied by reference TRBV7-8 and TRBJ1-1, is GAGVSQSPRYKVAKRGQDVALRCDPISGHVSLFWYQQALGQGPEFLTYFQNEAQLDKSGLPSDRFFAERPEGSVSTLKIQRTQQEDSAVYLCASSQGQGSWNTEAFFGQGTRLTVV.

Worth noting for this clone: No DNA is shown, since the ends of the CDR3 on it are uncertain; the CDR3 is the one TCRdb lists. This chain links TRBV7-5 with TRBJ2-6; the table assigns TRBD1, which was not confirmed against the DNA. TRBV7-5 is a documented pseudogene. Termini included, the CDR3 measures 19 amino acids. CDR3 loop: CVRSLAPTGVGSGANVLTF.

The genes are TRBV5-1 and TRBJ2-5, with 12 bases lining up with TRBD2. This CDR3 region has 17 residues. V shed 4 bases, J shed 2 bases, and the junction held 9 bases outside the gene matches. CDR1 and CDR2 (germline): SGHRS, YFSETQ. CDR3 loop: CASSLSSGRGGQETQYF. Here the CDR3 DNA reads TGCGCCAGCAGCCTATCTAGCGGGAGGGGGGGTCAAGAGACCCAGTACTTC.

The chain recombines TRBV7-9 with TRBJ1-2; 8 bases map to TRBD1. The length of the CDR3 is 16 residues. J gave up 7 bases and V 5 bases, and 15 bases lay outside the gene matches. The V gene's germline CDR1 is SEHNR and CDR2 FQNEAQ (reference sequence). CDR3 coding DNA: TGTGCCAGCAGCCCAGAGGACAGGGTTCGGGCGGGTGGCTACACCTTC. This codes for CASSPEDRVRAGGYTF.

The chain joins TRBV7-2 to TRBJ2-7, with 8 bases fitting TRBD1. The CDR3 covers 15 residues. Unmatched junction bases numbered 9, after V lost 5 bases and J lost 3 bases. Germline V gene lookup returns CDR1 SGHTA and CDR2 FQGNSA. Written as DNA, the CDR3 is TGTGCCAGCAGCCTCCGGACAGGGACAAACTACGAGCAGTACTTC. This encodes CASSLRTGTNYEQYF.

This clone was observed a handful of times. The chain joins TRBV11-2 to TRBJ2-7; TRBD2 aligns across 8 bases. There are 15 residues in the CDR3. V gave up 2 bases and J gave up 1 base; unmatched junction bases: 4. CDR1 SGHAT and CDR2 FQNNGV come from the germline V gene. CDR3 sequence: CASSLSGGPSYEQYF. Here the CDR3 DNA reads TGTGCCAGCAGCTTAAGCGGGGGCCCTTCCTACGAGCAGTACTTC. Combining the CDR3 with reference TRBV11-2 and TRBJ2-7 gives the whole variable domain EAGVAQSPRYKIIEKRQSVAFWCNPISGHATLYWYQQILGQGPKLLIQFQNNGVVDDSQLPKDRFSAERLKGVDSTLKIQPAKLEDSAVYLCASSLSGGPSYEQYFGPGTRLTVT.